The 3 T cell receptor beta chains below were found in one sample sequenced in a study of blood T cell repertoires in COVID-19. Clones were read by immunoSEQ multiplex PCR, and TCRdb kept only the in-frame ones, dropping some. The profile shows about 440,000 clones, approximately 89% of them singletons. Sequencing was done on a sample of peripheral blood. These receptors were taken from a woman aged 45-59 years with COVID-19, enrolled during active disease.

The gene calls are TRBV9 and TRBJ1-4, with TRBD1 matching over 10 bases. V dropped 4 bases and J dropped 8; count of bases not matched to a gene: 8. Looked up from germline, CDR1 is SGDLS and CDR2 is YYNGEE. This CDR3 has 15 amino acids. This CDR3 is CASSFRQGAREKLFF. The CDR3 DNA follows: TGTGCCAGCAGCTTCCGACAGGGGGCTAGGGAAAAACTGTTTTTT.

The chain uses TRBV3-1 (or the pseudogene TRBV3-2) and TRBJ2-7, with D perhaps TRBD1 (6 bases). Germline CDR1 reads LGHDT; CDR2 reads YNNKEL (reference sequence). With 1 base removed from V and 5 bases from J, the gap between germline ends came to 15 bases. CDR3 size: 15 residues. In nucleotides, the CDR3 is TGTGCCAGCAGCCAAGGTCGGATCAGGGGCCACGAGCAGTACTTC. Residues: CASSQGRIRGHEQYF.

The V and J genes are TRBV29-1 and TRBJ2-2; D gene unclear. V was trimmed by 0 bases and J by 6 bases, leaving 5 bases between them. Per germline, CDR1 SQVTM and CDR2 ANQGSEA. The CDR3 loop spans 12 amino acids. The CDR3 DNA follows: TGCAGCGTTGAAGATCTTGCCGGGGAGCTGTTTTTT. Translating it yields CSVEDLAGELFF.